The 10 T cell receptor beta chains reported below all come from one sample, sequenced in a study of T cells in Graves' hyperthyroidism and ophthalmopathy. Using RNA transcripts as the source, TCR beta CDR3 regions were amplified. Researchers ran a first-round RT-PCR on the TCR CDR3 using the HTBI primer set. Via MiXCR, TCRdb re-called the multiplex PCR reads, giving one row per CDR3 protein. The data contain 360,000 or so distinct CDR3 sequences, roughly 15% of them singletons. Sequencing was carried out using blood. The receptors stem from an older woman with Graves' ophthalmopathy.

On this clonotype itself: A much larger clone lies a single base off, so this may be a read error. The chain links TRBV7-9 to TRBJ2-7; possible D gene TRBD2, 5 bases. Trimming removed 4 bases at V and 3 bases at J, with 19 bases between. This CDR3 spans 16 amino acids. Germline-derived CDR1 and CDR2 are SEHNR and FQNEAQ (reference sequence). This chain's CDR3 is CASSSLDYLSYYEQYF. The CDR3 DNA sequence: TGTGCCAGCAGCTCACTCGACTACCTTAGCTACTACGAGCAGTACTTC.

This clonotype was observed a few times. Written as DNA, the CDR3 is TGCAGTGCTAGGGGACCCACCTTGCTATACAATGAGCAGTTCTTC. Its translation is CSARGPTLLYNEQFF. The chain uses TRBV20-1 and TRBJ2-1; D might be TRBD1 or TRBD2, each matching 5 bases. Germline CDR1 reads DFQATT; CDR2 reads SNEGSKA (reference sequence). The V gene lost 3 bases and the J gene lost 4 bases, with 16 bases spanning the gap. This CDR3 spans 15 amino acids.

At least ten counts were recorded for this clonotype. The chain is built from TRBV3-1 and TRBJ1-1, with a tentative D call TRBD1 (6 bases). The CDR3 covers 14 residues. V lost 5 bases, J lost 7 bases, and 17 bases lay in between. Germline CDR1 LGHDT, CDR2 YNNKEL (reference sequence). The CDR3 DNA is TGTGCCAGCAGCATATCACAGGGTCGGGGTGAAGCTTTCTTT. Translating gives CASSISQGRGEAFF.

This clonotype was counted at least ten times. The genes are TRBV20-1 and TRBJ1-2; D unclear. The CDR3 sequence is 13 residues long. Germline CDR1 is DFQATT and CDR2 is SNEGSKA (reference sequence). V lost 2 bases, J lost 6 bases, and 13 bases lay in between. The CDR3 protein is CSARRSSGDGYTF. The CDR3, as DNA: TGCAGTGCTAGACGGTCTAGTGGGGATGGCTACACCTTC.

This clonotype was observed at least ten times. This chain connects TRBV30 to TRBJ1-1; D is uncertain. Germline-derived CDR1 and CDR2 are GTSNPN and SVGIG (reference sequence). The CDR3 is 12 residues long. V lost 7 bases and J lost 1, with 10 bases in between. CDR3: CASTPGNTEAFF. As DNA, the CDR3 is TGTGCCTCTACCCCAGGGAACACTGAAGCTTTCTTT.

This clonotype was seen ten or more times. This chain connects TRBV6-1 to TRBJ1-6; TRBD1 is a possible D gene (5 bases). The CDR3 is made up of 14 amino acids. Trimming took 3 bases from V and 7 from J, leaving 10 bases between them. Per the germline V gene, CDR1 is MNHNS and CDR2 is SASEGT. The CDR3 DNA reads as TGTGCCAGCAGTGATGAGGGGTTCAATTCACCCCTCCACTTT. Translating it yields CASSDEGFNSPLHF.

This clonotype was detected only once. The gene calls are TRBV5-1 and TRBJ2-1; the match to TRBD2 covers 8 bases. The CDR3 has 15 amino acids. Germline assignment: CDR1 SGHRS and CDR2 YFSETQ. After removal of 2 bases from V and 5 bases from J, the junction contained 6 bases not matched to a gene. The CDR3 sequence: CASSLFSSGHNEQFF. The CDR3 DNA follows: TGCGCCAGCAGCTTATTTTCTAGCGGGCACAATGAGCAGTTCTTC. The entire variable domain, with the rest obtained from reference TRBV5-1 and TRBJ2-1, is as follows: KAGVTQTPRYLIKTRGQQVTLSCSPISGHRSVSWYQQTPGQGLQFLFEYFSETQRNKGNFPGRFSGRQFSNSRSEMNVSTLELGDSALYLCASSLFSSGHNEQFFGPGTRLTVL.

V and J are TRBV7-9 and TRBJ2-1, with 8 bases aligning to TRBD1. After removal of 5 bases from V and 0 bases from J, the junction contained 3 bases not matched to a gene. Germline V gene sequence: CDR1 SEHNR, CDR2 FQNEAQ (reference sequence). This CDR3 spans 15 amino acids. The CDR3 is CASSADRGSYNEQFF. The CDR3 coding sequence is TGTGCCAGCAGCGCTGACAGGGGCTCCTACAATGAGCAGTTCTTC. Combining the CDR3 with reference TRBV7-9 and TRBJ2-1 gives the whole variable domain DTGVSQNPRHKITKRGQNVTFRCDPISEHNRLYWYRQTLGQGPEFLTYFQNEAQLEKSRLLSDRFSAERPKGSFSTLEIQRTEQGDSAMYLCASSADRGSYNEQFFGPGTRLTVL.

This clonotype has just a few counts. V is TRBV5-1 and J is TRBJ1-5; D is possibly TRBD1 (5 bases). V lost 4 bases and J lost 0, with 8 bases in between. This CDR3 has 14 amino acids. Germline values: CDR1 SGHRS, CDR2 YFSETQ. CDR3 sequence (DNA): TGCGCCAGCAGCCCGGGGCTTAGCAATCAGCCCCAGCATTTT. As protein: CASSPGLSNQPQHF.

The chain uses TRBV3-1 and TRBJ2-5; D is unresolved. Germline loops: CDR1 LGHDT, CDR2 YNNKEL (reference sequence). Trimming cost V 2 bases and J 2 bases, with 12 bases left between them. This CDR3 is 15 amino acids long. The CDR3 region has the DNA TGTGCCAGCAGCCAACGATCGGGCACACAAGAGACCCAGTACTTC. Protein: CASSQRSGTQETQYF.